The present T cell receptor beta chain was sequenced within a study of OX40 agonist ivuxolimab in advanced cancers. Study results and caveats: Among expanded peripheral T cells, antigen specificity went undetermined.

With respect to this clone: Its matching antigen is unknown.

Repertoires were generated with immunoSEQ multiplex PCR, while TCRdb's copy carries only in-frame clones and drops some. Counted here are 30,000 to 35,000 clones, 70% to 85% occurring once; the ten biggest clones make up roughly 14%. Germline CDR1 SEHNR, CDR2 FQNEAQ (reference sequence). Trimming took 5 bases from V and 8 from J, leaving 18 bases between them. This CDR3 contains 14 residues. This chain uses TRBV7-9 with TRBJ1-2; possibly TRBD1 for D (6 bases). Here the sequenced sample was CD4+ or CD8+ T cells sorted from blood, taken in a trial of the OX40 agonist ivuxolimab. The clonotype originates from an adult with an advanced solid tumor such as melanoma, head and neck, liver or kidney cancer. The CDR3 DNA reads TGTGCCAGCAGCATCGGCGTGGGGACACGGGGCTACACCTTC. Encoded protein: CASSIGVGTRGYTF. The full variable domain, rest sourced from reference TRBV7-9 and TRBJ1-2, is DTGVSQNPRHKITKRGQNVTFRCDPISEHNRLYWYRQTLGQGPEFLTYFQNEAQLEKSRLLSDRFSAERPKGSFSTLEIQRTEQGDSAMYLCASSIGVGTRGYTFGSGTRLTVV.